Following are 19 T cell receptor beta chains from one sample sequenced in a study of shared clonotypes between healthy human individuals. Data came from immunoSEQ multiplex PCR; TCRdb stores just in-frame clones and leaves some out. This sample yields about 2.3 million clones, of which 93% are seen a single time; about 0.41% belongs to the top ten. Sequencing used naive CD4+ T cells from PBMCs. The subset denotes: CD45RA+ positively selected. The receptors shown here come from a young man in good health. Some clones in this sample may be carry-over from other donors' samples.

J is TRBJ1-1 and V is TRBV6-6; D is unresolved. V was trimmed by 5 bases and J by 7 bases, leaving 11 bases between them. This CDR3 is 12 amino acids long. Germline V lookup: CDR1 MNHNY, CDR2 SVGAGI (reference sequence). The CDR3 sequence is CASSNGASEAFF. The CDR3 region has the DNA TGTGCCAGCAGTAACGGAGCGAGTGAAGCTTTCTTT.

The chain joins TRBV7-6 to TRBJ2-1; 12 bases agree with TRBD2. The germline V gene has CDR1 SGHVS and CDR2 FNYEAQ. The trim removed 7 bases at V and 5 bases at J, leaving 9 bases unmatched. The CDR3 is 16 residues long. The CDR3 spells CASTTRGLAGNNEQFF. The CDR3 region has the DNA TGTGCCAGCACCACACGCGGACTAGCGGGAAACAATGAGCAGTTCTTC.

This CDR3 reads CAVRDSPGLAGANVLTF. Written as DNA, the CDR3 is TGTGCCGTCCGAGATAGTCCGGGTCTTGCGGGGGCCAACGTCCTGACTTTC. This chain joins TRBV10-3 and TRBJ2-6; the D is unclear. CDR1 and CDR2 (germline): ENHRY, SYGVKD. V dropped 11 bases and J dropped 4 bases, with 24 bases sitting between them. This CDR3 region has 17 residues.

The chain joins TRBV5-6 to TRBJ2-6, with D uncertain. The V end was cut by 0 bases, the J end by 0 bases, with 16 bases between. The CDR3 is made up of 19 amino acids. Germline values: CDR1 SGHDT, CDR2 YYEEEE. This CDR3 reads CASSLARRQDFSGANVLTF. The CDR3 DNA reads TGTGCCAGCAGCTTGGCCCGTCGTCAGGATTTCTCTGGGGCCAACGTCCTGACTTTC.

This rearrangement joins TRBV18 to TRBJ1-5, with D perhaps matching TRBD1 (5 bases). The CDR3 extends over 15 amino acids. In germline, CDR1 is KGHSH, CDR2 LQKENI. V lost 3 bases to trimming and J lost 5 bases, with 14 bases between them. CDR3 nucleotide sequence: TGTGCCAGCTCACCTCGGCGGGACGGCGATCAGCCCCAGCATTTT. Its protein is CASSPRRDGDQPQHF.

The V and J genes are TRBV4-2 and TRBJ1-4, with D unresolved. V lost 4 bases to trimming and J lost 4 bases, with 10 bases between them. The germline CDR1 and CDR2 sequences are LGHNA and YNFKEQ. The CDR3 totals 14 residues. Here the CDR3 DNA reads TGTGCCAGCAGCCCGTCTGGTCGTAATGAAAAACTGTTTTTT. This codes for CASSPSGRNEKLFF.

The V and J genes are TRBV19 and TRBJ2-7; 8 positions agree with TRBD1. CDR1 is LNHDA and CDR2 is SQIVND in the germline V gene (reference sequence). The CDR3 extends over 17 amino acids. With V trimmed by 2 bases and J by 2 bases, 11 bases remained unmatched. CDR3 nucleotide sequence: TGTGCCAGTAGTATACTGCTTCGGCAGGGGGCTACCTACGAGCAGTACTTC. It is translated as CASSILLRQGATYEQYF. The variable domain in full, with the rest retrieved from reference TRBV19 and TRBJ2-7, is DGGITQSPKYLFRKEGQNVTLSCEQNLNHDAMYWYRQDPGQGLRLIYYSQIVNDFQKGDIAEGYSVSREKKESFPLTVTSAQKNPTAFYLCASSILLRQGATYEQYFGPGTRLTVT.

The V call is TRBV5-6, the J call TRBJ1-5, with TRBD1 matching 8 bases. The trim removed 2 bases at V and 7 bases at J, leaving 5 bases unmatched. Germline values: CDR1 SGHDT, CDR2 YYEEEE. The CDR3 contains 14 residues. DNA for the CDR3: TGTGCCAGCAGCTTTCGGACAGGGCAACAGCCCCAGCATTTT. The encoded protein is CASSFRTGQQPQHF.

The gene calls are TRBV28 and TRBJ1-4; D remains unclear. V was clipped by 4 bases and J by 13 bases, with 13 bases between them. Germline V lookup: CDR1 MDHEN, CDR2 SYDVKM. There are 12 residues in the CDR3. The CDR3 sequence: CASSSHLWRLFF. The CDR3 nucleotides read TGTGCCAGCAGTTCCCATCTGTGGAGACTGTTTTTT.

Here the CDR3 DNA reads TGTGCCAGCAGTGAGGTGAGACTAGCGGGTAATGAGCAGTTCTTC. It specifies CASSEVRLAGNEQFF. The chain employs TRBV6-4 and TRBJ2-1; 10 bases align to TRBD2. The CDR3 runs to 15 residues. Germline values: CDR1 MRHNA, CDR2 SNTAGT. The V and J ends lost 3 bases and 7 bases, in that order; junction bases with no gene match: 6.

The chain carries TRBV4-1 and TRBJ2-7; 8 bases map to TRBD1. The germline V gene has CDR1 MGHRA and CDR2 YSYEKL. The CDR3 covers 16 residues. After removal of 3 bases from V and 2 bases from J, the junction contained 9 bases not matched to a gene. The CDR3 loop reads CASSQGYQGAPYEQYF. Written as DNA, the CDR3 is TGCGCCAGCAGCCAGGGGTACCAGGGGGCCCCCTACGAGCAGTACTTC.

This rearrangement joins TRBV6-1 to TRBJ1-5; tentative D call: TRBD1 (5 bases). The germline V and J ends were trimmed by 3 bases and 11 bases, with 14 bases remaining between them. This CDR3 spans 13 amino acids. Per the germline V gene, CDR1 is MNHNS and CDR2 is SASEGT. This CDR3 is CASSEGLGGTQHF. CDR3 nucleotides: TGTGCCAGCAGTGAGGGCCTGGGGGGGACCCAGCATTTT.

This sequence joins TRBV5-1 and TRBJ2-7; 15 bases are a match to TRBD2. The CDR3 sequence is 17 residues long. V was clipped by 4 bases and J by 2 bases; unmatched bases: 7. Germline V gives CDR1 SGHRS, CDR2 YFSETQ. Here the CDR3 DNA reads TGCGCCAGCAGCCGTGGACTAGCGGGAGGGAACCCCTACGAGCAGTACTTC. Amino acid sequence: CASSRGLAGGNPYEQYF.

The rearrangement links TRBV27 to TRBJ2-7, with a tentative D call TRBD1 (6 bases). This CDR3 comprises 13 residues. Germline V CDR1 and CDR2: MNHEY, SMNVEV (reference sequence). The ends were cut back, 6 bases at V and 0 bases at J, with 9 bases in the middle. The CDR3 sequence is CASSLTGSYEQYF. The CDR3 DNA reads TGTGCCAGCAGCTTGACAGGCTCCTACGAGCAGTACTTC.

CDR3: CASSSTGETQYF. The CDR3 region has the DNA TGTGCCAGCTCCTCAACCGGAGAGACCCAGTACTTC. The V and J genes are TRBV18 and TRBJ2-5; D unresolved. Trimming left V 6 bases short and J 4 bases short, with 9 bases between. Germline lookup yields CDR1 KGHSH and CDR2 LQKENI. There are 12 residues in the CDR3.

The chain combines TRBV19 with TRBJ1-5; 10 bases are a match to TRBD1. The CDR3 is made up of 19 amino acids. CDR1 and CDR2 (germline): LNHDA, SQIVND (reference sequence). The V segment lost 4 bases and the J segment 0 bases; nucleotides outside the gene matches: 12. The chain's CDR3 is CASSRTIGQGDFSNQPQHF. CDR3 bases: TGTGCCAGTAGTAGGACAATCGGACAGGGGGATTTTAGCAATCAGCCCCAGCATTTT.

The chain carries TRBV19 and TRBJ2-1, with 9 bases that match TRBD2. With 6 bases clipped from V and 7 bases from J, the junction kept 10 bases outside the gene matches. The germline CDR1 and CDR2 sequences are LNHDA and SQIVND (reference sequence). The CDR3 runs 15 residues. The CDR3 sequence: CASRETSGRTNEQFF. The CDR3 DNA sequence: TGTGCCAGTAGGGAGACTAGCGGCCGAACAAATGAGCAGTTCTTC.

The chain is built from TRBV9 and TRBJ2-2; possibly TRBD1 or TRBD2 for D (5 bases each). V shed 4 bases and J shed 0 bases, with 13 bases lying between them. Per germline, CDR1 SGDLS and CDR2 YYNGEE. The CDR3 covers 16 residues. The CDR3 DNA reads TGTGCCAGCAGCCCCTTCGGGACGGCGAACACCGGGGAGCTGTTTTTT. It is translated as CASSPFGTANTGELFF.

Concerning this clone itself: This CDR3 is also generated by other DNA sequences in the sample. V is TRBV28 and J is TRBJ2-3, with D hard to call. Germline CDR1 is MDHEN and CDR2 is SYDVKM. The CDR3 runs 12 residues. V lost 3 bases and J 0 bases, leaving 1 base between the germline ends. CDR3 amino acids: CASSLSTDTQYF. The CDR3, as DNA: TGTGCCAGCAGTTTGAGCACAGATACGCAGTATTTT.